This paragraph reports one T cell receptor (beta chain). The antigen is not known. This sample was included in a study of breast tumors, draining lymph nodes, adjacent tissues. Breast cancer patients provided tissue from their axillary draining lymph nodes. TCRdb fed the multiplex PCR reads into MiXCR, producing one record per CDR3 protein. The sample includes tens of thousands of distinct CDR3 sequences, over 25% of them seen just once. Broader study findings: Compared with basal-like, luminal-like tumors shared significantly more repertoire with nontumor tissue. Compared with lymph nodes, tumors were less diverse; compared with nontumor tissue, more.

Trimming pared 4 bases from V and 1 base from J, leaving 2 bases between. The CDR3 runs to 11 residues. Germline values: CDR1 SQVTM, CDR2 ANQGSEA. The TCR comes from a female donor with breast cancer. Some clones in this sample may be carry-over from other donors' samples. This rearrangement joins TRBV29-1 to TRBJ1-3; D call uncertain. Material: axillary lymph node tissue. The CDR3 DNA is TGCAGCGTTGTTTCTGGAAACACCATATATTTT. This codes for CSVVSGNTIYF.